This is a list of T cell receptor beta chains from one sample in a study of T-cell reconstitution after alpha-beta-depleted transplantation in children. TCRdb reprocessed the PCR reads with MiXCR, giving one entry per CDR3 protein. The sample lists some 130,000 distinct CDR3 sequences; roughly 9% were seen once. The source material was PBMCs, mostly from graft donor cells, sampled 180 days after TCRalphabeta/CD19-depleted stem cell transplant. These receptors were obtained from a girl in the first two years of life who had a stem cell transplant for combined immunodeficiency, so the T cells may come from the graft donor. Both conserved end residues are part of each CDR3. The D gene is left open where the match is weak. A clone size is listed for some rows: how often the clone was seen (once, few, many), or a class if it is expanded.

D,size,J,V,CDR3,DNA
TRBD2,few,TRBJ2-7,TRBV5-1,CASAPGGGFDEQYF,TGCGCCAGCGCCCCCGGGGGGGGATTCGACGAGCAGTACTTC
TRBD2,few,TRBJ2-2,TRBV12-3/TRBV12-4,CASSLGGLAGGLFTTGELFF,TGTGCCAGCAGTTTAGGCGGCCTAGCGGGAGGGCTATTTACCACCGGGGAGCTGTTTTTT
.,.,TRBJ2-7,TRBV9,CASSPRSGYEQYF,TGTGCCAGCAGCCCTCGATCAGGGTACGAGCAGTACTTC
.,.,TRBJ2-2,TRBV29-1,CSVSPRGGSGTGELFF,TGCAGCGTTTCCCCCAGGGGCGGGAGCGGTACCGGGGAGCTGTTTTTT
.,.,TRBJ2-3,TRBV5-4,CASSPEMGWAPDTQYF,TGTGCCAGCAGCCCTGAAATGGGTTGGGCACCAGATACGCAGTATTTT
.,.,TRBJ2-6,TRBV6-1,CASSTPSSGANVLTF,TGTGCCAGCAGTACCCCCTCATCTGGGGCCAACGTCCTGACTTTC
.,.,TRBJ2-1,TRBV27,CASSLMGLNEQFF,TGTGCCAGCAGTTTAATGGGGTTGAATGAGCAGTTCTTC
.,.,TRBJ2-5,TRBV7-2,CASSLGLDYLGQETQYF,TGTGCCAGCAGCTTAGGATTGGACTACCTGGGCCAAGAGACCCAGTACTTC
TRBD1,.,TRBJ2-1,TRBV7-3,CASSLQGVDEQFF,TGTGCCAGCAGCTTACAGGGGGTCGATGAGCAGTTCTTC
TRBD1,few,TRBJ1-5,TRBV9,CASSVGQGNQPQHF,TGTGCCAGCAGCGTAGGACAGGGGAATCAGCCCCAGCATTTT
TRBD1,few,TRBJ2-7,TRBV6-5,CASSYGLGQGSEQYF,TGTGCCAGCAGTTACGGCTTGGGACAGGGCTCCGAGCAGTACTTC
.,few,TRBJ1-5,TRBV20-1,CSAREDRGNQPQHF,TGCAGTGCTAGAGAAGATCGGGGGAATCAGCCCCAGCATTTT
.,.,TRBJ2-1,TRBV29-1,CSVGTEREQFF,TGCAGCGTAGGGACGGAGCGCGAGCAGTTCTTC
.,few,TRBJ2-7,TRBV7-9,CASSLEHGGRPREQYF,TGTGCCAGCAGCTTAGAACACGGGGGGCGCCCCCGCGAGCAGTACTTC
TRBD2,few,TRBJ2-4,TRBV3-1,CASSPPGTSHIQYF,TGTGCCAGCAGCCCCCCCGGGACTAGTCACATTCAGTACTTC
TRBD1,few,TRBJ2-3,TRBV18,CASSTGGNTQYF,TGTGCCAGCTCAACAGGGGGCAATACGCAGTATTTT
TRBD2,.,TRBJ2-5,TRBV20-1,CSATSGGETQYF,TGCAGTGCTACTAGCGGGGGAGAGACCCAGTACTTC
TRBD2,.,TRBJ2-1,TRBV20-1,CSARLAGPSNEQFF,TGCAGTGCCAGACTAGCGGGTCCGAGCAATGAGCAGTTCTTC
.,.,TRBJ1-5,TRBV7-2,CASSLRGLGQPQHF,TGTGCCAGCAGCTTAAGGGGCCTCGGGCAGCCCCAGCATTTT
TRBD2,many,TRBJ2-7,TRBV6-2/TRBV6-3,CASRLAGAYEQYF,TGTGCCAGCAGACTAGCGGGGGCCTACGAGCAGTACTTC
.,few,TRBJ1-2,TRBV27,CASSLLAGESYGYTF,TGTGCCAGCAGTTTATTGGCAGGGGAAAGCTATGGCTACACCTTC
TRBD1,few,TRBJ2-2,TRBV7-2,CASSPRVPGQGAGELFF,TGTGCCAGCAGTCCGCGGGTTCCGGGACAGGGGGCCGGGGAGCTGTTTTTT
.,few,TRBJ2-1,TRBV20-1,CRVESYNEQFF,TGTCGGGTAGAGTCCTACAATGAGCAGTTCTTC
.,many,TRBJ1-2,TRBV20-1,CSATGTGAWGYTF,TGCAGTGCAACCGGGACGGGAGCGTGGGGCTACACCTTC
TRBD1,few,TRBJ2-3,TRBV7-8,CASSPHRQGGYTQYF,TGTGCCAGCAGCCCCCACCGACAGGGCGGATATACGCAGTATTTT
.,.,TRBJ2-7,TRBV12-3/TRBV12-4,CASSFGHASGEQYF,TGTGCCAGCAGTTTCGGACACGCCTCAGGCGAGCAGTACTTC
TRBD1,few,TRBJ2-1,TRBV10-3,CAISEGDRGRGFLYNEQFF,TGTGCCATCAGTGAGGGAGACAGGGGAAGGGGGTTTCTCTACAATGAGCAGTTCTTC
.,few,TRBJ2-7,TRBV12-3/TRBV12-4,CASSAGQFGEQYF,TGTGCCAGCAGTGCCGGACAGTTCGGGGAGCAGTACTTC
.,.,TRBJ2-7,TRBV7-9,CASSLFEQGYEQYF,TGTGCCAGCAGCTTATTTGAACAGGGTTACGAGCAGTACTTC
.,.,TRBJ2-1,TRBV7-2,CASSITGGGYNEQFF,TGTGCCAGCAGCATCACGGGGGGCGGGTACAATGAGCAGTTCTTC
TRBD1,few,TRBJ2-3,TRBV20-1,CSASPETGPQDTQYF,TGCAGTGCTAGTCCTGAGACAGGGCCCCAGGATACGCAGTATTTT
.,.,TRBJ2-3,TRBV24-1,CATLSTGSTDTQYF,TGTGCCACCCTCTCGACGGGAAGCACAGATACGCAGTATTTT
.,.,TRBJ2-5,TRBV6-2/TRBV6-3,CASRAPSTGAGQTQYF,TGTGCCAGCAGAGCCCCTTCAACAGGGGCGGGACAGACCCAGTACTTC
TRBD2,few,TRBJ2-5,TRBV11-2,CASSPDWASGQETQYF,TGTGCCAGCAGCCCCGACTGGGCTAGCGGGCAAGAGACCCAGTACTTC
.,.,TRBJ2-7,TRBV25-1,CASSRGTVGFEQYF,TGTGCCAGCAGTAGAGGGACGGTTGGGTTCGAGCAGTACTTC
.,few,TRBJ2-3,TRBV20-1,CSPLWADTQYF,TGCAGCCCCCTATGGGCGGATACGCAGTATTTT
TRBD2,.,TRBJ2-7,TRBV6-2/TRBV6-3,CASIPGLAGPYEQYF,TGTGCCAGCATCCCTGGACTAGCGGGCCCCTACGAGCAGTACTTC
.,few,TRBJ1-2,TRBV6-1,CASRKDTPNYGYTF,TGTGCCAGCAGAAAGGACACACCTAACTATGGCTACACCTTC